What follows is one TCR beta chain and its context. Its antigen is unknown. There are no base qualities to consult, and no much larger clone falls within one base. The data were taken from a study of immune evolution from preneoplasia to lung adenocarcinoma (dated by TCRdb to about 2021). General notes on the study: The study combined immune gene expression, TCR sequencing and multiplex immunofluorescence to profile immune contexture across lung adenocarcinoma precursors and invasive adenocarcinoma. The immune data were combined with whole exome sequencing and methylation data from the same cohort of nodules. Class I HLA alleles were inferred from exome data with POLYSOLVER, and allele-specific HLA loss was detected with LOHHLA. Sample size was based on specimen availability rather than a prior power calculation. Resected precursor lesions (AAH, AIS, MIA) and invasive adenocarcinomas were each compared against paired morphologically normal lung tissue. The TCR sequencing data were obtained from around 51 patients. A total of under 60 patients with pulmonary nodules who underwent surgical resection were included in the overall cohort. The study reported that 100 to 120 samples were used for TCR sequencing. Study-wide findings and limitations: Findings were based on association rather than direct causation; larger cohorts with long-term follow-up and longitudinal biopsies were deemed needed. The highest top T cell clone frequencies were observed in normal lung, and a progressive decrease in top T cell clone frequencies appeared to occur from AAH through AIS, MIA and invasive adenocarcinoma. Because every patient came from Japan and China, how well the results apply to Western populations was uncertain. Clonality was highest in normal lung, while later-stage lesions appeared to have lower clonality but higher T cell density and diversity.

TCR beta CDR3 regions were sequenced from DNA using the immunoSEQ hsTCRbeta Kit. The authors' pipeline ran thus. TCR sequencing data were analysed with the ImmunoSEQ Analyzer. T cell clonality was defined as 1 minus Pielou's evenness, calculated on productive rearrangements. To measure T cell diversity, the inverse Simpson index was applied to productive templates. T cell density was TCR beta template counts normalized to usable DNA, estimated by amplifying and sequencing housekeeping genes. Two-sided Kruskal-Wallis tests were used to compare TCR metrics between histologic stages. TCRdb took over this immuneACCESS table, retaining in-frame rearrangements with V and J assigned. Such tables are incomplete; in checked studies, under half of the missing clones stem from an unresolved V gene, and the remainder is unexplained. D and trimming come from the DNA, and the V and J calls and clone size come from that table. The sample table shows fewer than 3,500 clones, and around 82% are seen once. The ten top clones hold 8.5% of the sample.

Resection was performed on patients in Japan or China between about 2013 and 2017. Histologic diagnosis of each case was confirmed independently by two lung cancer pathologists on H&E slides. The AllPrep DNA/RNA FFPE Kit was used to isolate DNA from FFPE tissue. The cysteine opens and the phenylalanine closes a CDR3 of 14 amino acids. This entry keeps only the CDR3 DNA: 42 bases, framed from base 1. The trim is 4 bases for V and 3 bases for J, with a gap of 12 bases between the germline ends. According to the germline V gene, CDR1 reads SNHLY and CDR2 reads FYNNEI. The sample was FFPE adjacent normal lung tissue. Recombination joined TRBV2 with TRBJ1-2; no confident D gene assignment can be made. The source is a person aged 70 to 79 with lung adenocarcinoma. The DNA sequence is TGTGCCAGCAGTGTTGGGCAGCTCTACTATGGCTACACCTTC. It translates as CASSVGQLYYGYTF.